This T cell receptor (beta chain) comes out of a study of blood T cell repertoires in COVID-19. Overall study: Samples representing acute and convalescent COVID-19 were sourced from the United States, Italy and Spain. Sources were T cells, B-cell-depleted T cells, or PBMCs; the material itself was cDNA or gDNA.

The CDR3 runs to 14 residues. Germline V CDR1 and CDR2: SGHDT, YYEEEE. A remark on this clone: The germline gene is not matched at one end of the junction; a read error may be the cause.

Authors' methods: Researchers report that nucleated cell counts were estimated from reference gene primer amplification. Method: immunoSEQ multiplex PCR; TCRdb's copy keeps in-frame clones and lacks some. V and J calls and clone size are given by that table; D and trimming were obtained from the DNA. The profile covers some 120,000 clones, with 70% to 90% appearing a single time and roughly 0.94% taken by the ten largest. The receptor comes from a woman in her forties or fifties with active or convalescent COVID-19. The sequencing sample was made of peripheral blood. The chain links TRBV5-6 to TRBJ1-5; D unresolved. The CDR3 loop reads CASSLAGGNQPQHF. CDR3 sequence (DNA): TGTGCCAGCAGCTTGGCCGGCGGGAATCAACCCCAGCATTTT.